One sample yielded the 2 T cell receptor beta chains listed below, sequenced in a study of cytomegalovirus exposure and HLA in healthy donors. Primers for the PCR totalled 60 Vbeta and 13 Jbeta. Data came from immunoSEQ multiplex PCR; TCRdb stores just in-frame clones and leaves some out. The sample holds about 59,000 clones, about 80% seen once. The specimen was PBMCs. The source is a woman aged 35 to 49 in good health and CMV-seronegative.

V gene TRBV5-1 combines with J gene TRBJ1-1; 8 nucleotides align to TRBD1. This CDR3 has 13 amino acids. Looked up from germline, CDR1 is SGHRS and CDR2 is YFSETQ. Unmatched junction bases numbered 7, after V lost 5 bases and J lost 7 bases. CDR3 sequence: CASRPTGVVEAFF. CDR3 sequence (DNA): TGCGCCAGCAGACCGACAGGGGTTGTTGAAGCTTTCTTT.

The CDR3 here is CASKNSGRNTGELFF. The CDR3 bases are TGTGCCAGCAAAAATAGCGGGAGAAACACCGGGGAGCTGTTTTTT. The rearrangement links TRBV28 to TRBJ2-2; 9 nucleotides agree with TRBD2. Losses at the gene ends were 7 bases for V and 2 bases for J; bases not matched to a gene: 5. Germline loops: CDR1 MDHEN, CDR2 SYDVKM. The CDR3 has 15 residues.